This T cell receptor (beta chain) comes out of a study of OX40 agonist ivuxolimab in advanced cancers. Trimming left V 3 bases short and J 7 bases short, with 23 bases between. Per germline, CDR1 SGHKS and CDR2 YYEKEE (reference sequence). The CDR3 has 17 residues. Sequencing was performed with immunoSEQ multiplex PCR; in TCRdb, only in-frame clones are kept and a portion is missing. The sample consists of about 20,000 clones, more than 65% of them appearing once. The TCR comes from an adult with an advanced solid tumor such as melanoma, head and neck, liver or kidney cancer. The chain has TRBV5-5 and TRBJ2-1; D ambiguous. The sequencing here drew on CD4+ or CD8+ T cells sorted from blood, taken in a trial of the OX40 agonist ivuxolimab. CDR3 loop: CASSWDPPGQVVNEQFF. The CDR3 DNA follows: TGTGCCAGCAGCTGGGATCCTCCGGGCCAGGTCGTGAATGAGCAGTTCTTC.